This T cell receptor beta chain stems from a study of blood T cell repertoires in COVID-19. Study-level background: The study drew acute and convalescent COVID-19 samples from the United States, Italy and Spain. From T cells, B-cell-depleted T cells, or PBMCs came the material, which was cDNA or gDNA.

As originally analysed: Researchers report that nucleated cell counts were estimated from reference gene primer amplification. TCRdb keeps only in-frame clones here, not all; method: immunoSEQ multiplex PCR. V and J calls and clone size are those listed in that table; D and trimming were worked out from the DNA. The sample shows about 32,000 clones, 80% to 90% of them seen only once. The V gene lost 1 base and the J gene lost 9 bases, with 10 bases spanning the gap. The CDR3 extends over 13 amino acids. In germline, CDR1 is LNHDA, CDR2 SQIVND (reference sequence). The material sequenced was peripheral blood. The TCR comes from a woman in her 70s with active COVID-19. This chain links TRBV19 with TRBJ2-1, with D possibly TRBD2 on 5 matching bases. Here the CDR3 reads CASSIAARGEQFF. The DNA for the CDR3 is TGTGCCAGTAGTATAGCCGCCCGGGGTGAGCAGTTCTTC.